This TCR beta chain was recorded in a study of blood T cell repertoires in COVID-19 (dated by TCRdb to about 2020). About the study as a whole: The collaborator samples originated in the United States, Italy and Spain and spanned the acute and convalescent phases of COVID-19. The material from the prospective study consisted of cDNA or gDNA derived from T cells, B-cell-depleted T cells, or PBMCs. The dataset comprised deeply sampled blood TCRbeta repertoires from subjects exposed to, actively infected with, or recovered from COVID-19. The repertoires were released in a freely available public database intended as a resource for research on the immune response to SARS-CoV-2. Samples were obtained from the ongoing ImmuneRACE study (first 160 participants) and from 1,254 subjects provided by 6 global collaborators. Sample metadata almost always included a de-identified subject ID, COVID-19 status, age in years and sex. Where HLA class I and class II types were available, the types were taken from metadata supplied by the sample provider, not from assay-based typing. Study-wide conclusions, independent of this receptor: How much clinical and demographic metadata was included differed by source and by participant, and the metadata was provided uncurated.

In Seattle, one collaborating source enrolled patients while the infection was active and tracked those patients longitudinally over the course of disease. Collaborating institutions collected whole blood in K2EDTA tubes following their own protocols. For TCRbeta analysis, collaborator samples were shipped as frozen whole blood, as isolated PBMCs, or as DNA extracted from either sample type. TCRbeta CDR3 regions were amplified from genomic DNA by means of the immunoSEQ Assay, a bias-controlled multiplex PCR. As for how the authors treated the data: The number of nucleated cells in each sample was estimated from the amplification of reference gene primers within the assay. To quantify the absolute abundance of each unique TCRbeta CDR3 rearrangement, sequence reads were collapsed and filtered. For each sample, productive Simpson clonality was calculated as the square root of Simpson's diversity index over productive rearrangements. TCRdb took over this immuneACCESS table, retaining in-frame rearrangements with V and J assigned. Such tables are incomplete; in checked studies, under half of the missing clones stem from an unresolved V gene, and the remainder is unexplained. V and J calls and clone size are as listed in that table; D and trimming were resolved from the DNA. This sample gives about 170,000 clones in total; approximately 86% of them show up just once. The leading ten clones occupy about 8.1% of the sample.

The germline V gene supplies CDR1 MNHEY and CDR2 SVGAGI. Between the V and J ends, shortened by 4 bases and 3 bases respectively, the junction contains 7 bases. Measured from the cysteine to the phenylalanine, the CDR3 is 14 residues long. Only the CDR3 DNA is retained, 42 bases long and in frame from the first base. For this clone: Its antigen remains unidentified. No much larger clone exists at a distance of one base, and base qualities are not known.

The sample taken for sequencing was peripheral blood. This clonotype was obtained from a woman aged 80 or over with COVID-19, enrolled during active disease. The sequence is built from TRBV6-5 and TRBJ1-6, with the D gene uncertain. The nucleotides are TGTGCCAGCAGTTCCGGTTTCTATAATTCACCCCTCCACTTT. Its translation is CASSSGFYNSPLHF.